This TCR beta chain was captured by sequencing in a study of blood T cell repertoires in COVID-19. Enrolment of Seattle patients took place during active infection, and they were followed longitudinally. CDR1 is SGDLS and CDR2 is YYNGEE in the germline V gene. The V and J ends lost 6 bases and 6 bases respectively, with 19 bases between them. The CDR3 length is 14 residues. In the original analysis: From reference gene primer amplification, estimates of nucleated cell counts were derived. Clones were read by immunoSEQ multiplex PCR, and TCRdb kept only the in-frame ones, dropping some. V, J and clone size are taken as reported in that table, and D and trimming were inferred from the DNA itself. The data show about 360,000 clones, with 86% seen just once and about 7.6% held by the top ten.

The chain uses TRBV9 and TRBJ2-7, with D perhaps TRBD1 (7 bases). The TCR was taken from a woman in her sixties with COVID-19, enrolled during active disease. The sequencing input was peripheral blood. The CDR3 DNA sequence: TGTGCCAGCACCGGTGAGACAGGGACTGGCGAGCAGTACTTC. It codes for CASTGETGTGEQYF.